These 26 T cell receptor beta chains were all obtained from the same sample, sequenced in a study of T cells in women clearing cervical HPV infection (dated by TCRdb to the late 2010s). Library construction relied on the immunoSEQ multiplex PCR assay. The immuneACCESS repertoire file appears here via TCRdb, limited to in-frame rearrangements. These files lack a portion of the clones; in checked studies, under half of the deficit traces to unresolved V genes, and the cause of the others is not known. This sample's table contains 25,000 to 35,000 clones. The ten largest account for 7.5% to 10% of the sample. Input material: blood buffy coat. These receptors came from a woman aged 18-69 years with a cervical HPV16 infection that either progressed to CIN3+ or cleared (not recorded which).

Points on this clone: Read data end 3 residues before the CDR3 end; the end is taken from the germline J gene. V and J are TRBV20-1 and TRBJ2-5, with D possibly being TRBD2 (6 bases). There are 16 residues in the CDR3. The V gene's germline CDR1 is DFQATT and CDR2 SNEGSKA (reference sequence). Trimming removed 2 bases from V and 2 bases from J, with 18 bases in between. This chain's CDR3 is CSARLDPGREQETQYF. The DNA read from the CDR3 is TGCAGTGCTAGATTGGACCCTGGGCGGGAACAAGAGACC.

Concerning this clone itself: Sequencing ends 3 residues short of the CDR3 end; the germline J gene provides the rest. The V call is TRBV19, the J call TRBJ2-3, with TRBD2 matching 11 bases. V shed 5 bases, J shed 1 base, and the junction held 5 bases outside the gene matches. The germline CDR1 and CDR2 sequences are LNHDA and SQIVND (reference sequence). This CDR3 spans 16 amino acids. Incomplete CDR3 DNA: TGTGCCAGTAGTTCGGGACTAGCGGAACGCACAGATACG. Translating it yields CASSSGLAERTDT. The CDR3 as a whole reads CASSSGLAERTDTQYF.

The part of the CDR3 DNA that was read is TGCGCCAGCAGCTCCTATCCCGGGACTAGCGGGGGTAATGAG. Its protein product is CASSSYPGTSGGNE. The whole CDR3 protein reads CASSSYPGTSGGNEQFF. J is TRBJ2-1 and V is TRBV5-1, with 14 bases that match TRBD2. The read comes to an end 3 residues before the CDR3 does, leaving the germline J gene to fill in the end. The CDR3 sequence is 17 residues long. Trimming removed 3 bases from V and 7 bases from J; junction bases left unmatched: 9. Germline loops: CDR1 SGHRS, CDR2 YFSETQ.

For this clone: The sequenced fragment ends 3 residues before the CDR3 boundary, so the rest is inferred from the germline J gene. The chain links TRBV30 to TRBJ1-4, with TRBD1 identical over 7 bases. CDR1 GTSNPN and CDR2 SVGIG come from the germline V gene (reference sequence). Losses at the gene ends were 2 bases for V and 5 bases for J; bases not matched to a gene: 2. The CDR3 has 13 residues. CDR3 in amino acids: CAWSKGGNEKLFF. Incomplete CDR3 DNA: TGTGCCTGGAGTAAAGGGGGCAATGAAAAA.

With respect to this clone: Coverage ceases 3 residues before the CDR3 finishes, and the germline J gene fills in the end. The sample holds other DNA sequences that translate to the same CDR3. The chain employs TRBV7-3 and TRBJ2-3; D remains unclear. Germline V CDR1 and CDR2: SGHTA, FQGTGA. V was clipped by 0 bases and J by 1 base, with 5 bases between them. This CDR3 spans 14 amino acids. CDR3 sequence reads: CASSLTSGTDTQYF. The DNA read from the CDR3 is TGTGCCAGCAGCTTAACATCGGGCACAGATACG.

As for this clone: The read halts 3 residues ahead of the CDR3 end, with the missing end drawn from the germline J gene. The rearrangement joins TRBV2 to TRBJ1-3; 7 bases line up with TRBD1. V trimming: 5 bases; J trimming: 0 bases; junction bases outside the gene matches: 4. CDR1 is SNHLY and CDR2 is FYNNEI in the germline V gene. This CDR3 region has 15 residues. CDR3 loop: CASSIQGYSGNTIYF. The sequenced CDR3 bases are TGTGCCAGCAGTATACAGGGGTACTCTGGAAACACC.

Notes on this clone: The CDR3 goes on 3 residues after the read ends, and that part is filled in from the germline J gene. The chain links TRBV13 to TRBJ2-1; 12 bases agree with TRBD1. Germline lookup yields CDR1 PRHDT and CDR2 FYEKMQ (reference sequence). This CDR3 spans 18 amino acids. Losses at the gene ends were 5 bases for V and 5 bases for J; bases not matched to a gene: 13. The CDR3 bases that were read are TGTGCCAGCAGCGCCCGGGACAGGGGGCCTTCCCTCAACAATGAG. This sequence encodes CASSARDRGPSLNNE. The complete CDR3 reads CASSARDRGPSLNNEQFF.

CDR3 DNA, as far as it was read: TGTGCCTGGAGCTGGGCGGGAGCGGAGACG. The encoded protein is CAWSWAGAET. In full, the CDR3 is CAWSWAGAETQYF. V gene TRBV30 combines with J gene TRBJ2-3, with 7 positions matching TRBD2. The CDR3 end is not reached by the read, which stops 3 residues before it; the germline J gene fills it in. The CDR3 is made up of 13 amino acids. CDR1 is GTSNPN, CDR2 SVGIG, per germline (reference sequence).

The DNA read from the CDR3 is TGCAGTGCTCCCTCCCAACTGGACAGGGGGGTCACAGATACG. Its translation is CSAPSQLDRGVTDT. The entire CDR3 reads CSAPSQLDRGVTDTQYF. The chain couples TRBV20-1 to TRBJ2-3, with 10 bases identical to TRBD1. Read data end 3 residues before the CDR3 end; the end is taken from the germline J gene. Germline CDR1 reads DFQATT; CDR2 reads SNEGSKA (reference sequence). V dropped 5 bases and J dropped 2; count of bases not matched to a gene: 13. This CDR3 region has 17 residues.

CDR3 sequence: CASSVQGTDTQYF. The sequenced part of the CDR3 DNA is TGCGCCAGCAGTGTACAAGGCACAGATACG. This chain connects TRBV10-1 to TRBJ2-3; D ambiguous. Read data end 3 residues before the CDR3 end; the end is taken from the germline J gene. CDR1 is WNHNN, CDR2 SYGVQD, per germline (reference sequence). The CDR3 spans 13 residues. Trimming cost V 4 bases and J 1 base, with 6 bases left between them.

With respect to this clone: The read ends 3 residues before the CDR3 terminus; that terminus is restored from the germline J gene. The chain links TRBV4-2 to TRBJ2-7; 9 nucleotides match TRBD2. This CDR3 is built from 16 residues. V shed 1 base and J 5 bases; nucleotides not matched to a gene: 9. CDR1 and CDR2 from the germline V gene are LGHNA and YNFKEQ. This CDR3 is CASSQVVGLASHEQYF. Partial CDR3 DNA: TGTGCCAGCAGCCAAGTCGTGGGACTAGCATCCCACGAG.

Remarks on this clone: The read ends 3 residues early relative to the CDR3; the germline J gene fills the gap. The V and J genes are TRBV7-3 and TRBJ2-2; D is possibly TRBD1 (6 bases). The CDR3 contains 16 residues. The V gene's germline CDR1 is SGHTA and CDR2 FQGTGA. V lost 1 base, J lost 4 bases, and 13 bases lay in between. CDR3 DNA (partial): TGTGCCAGCAGCTTAATTCCAGGGGTTGGCACCGGGGAG. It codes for CASSLIPGVGTGE. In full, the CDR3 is CASSLIPGVGTGELFF.

CDR3 sequence: CAWRVAGGNEQFF. The DNA read from the CDR3 is TGTGCCTGGAGGGTAGCGGGAGGCAATGAG. The gene calls are TRBV30 and TRBJ2-1; 10 bases align to TRBD2. Coverage ceases 3 residues before the CDR3 finishes, and the germline J gene fills in the end. With V trimmed by 3 bases and J by 6 bases, 2 bases remained unmatched. This CDR3 has 13 residues. The germline CDR1 and CDR2 sequences are GTSNPN and SVGIG (reference sequence).

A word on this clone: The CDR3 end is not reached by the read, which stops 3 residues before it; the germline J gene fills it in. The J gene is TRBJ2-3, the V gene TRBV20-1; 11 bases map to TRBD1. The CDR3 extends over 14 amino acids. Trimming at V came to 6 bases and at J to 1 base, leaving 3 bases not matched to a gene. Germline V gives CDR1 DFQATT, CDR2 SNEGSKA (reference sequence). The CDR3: CSAGQGAGTDTQYF. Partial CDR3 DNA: TGCAGTGCAGGACAGGGGGCGGGCACAGATACG.

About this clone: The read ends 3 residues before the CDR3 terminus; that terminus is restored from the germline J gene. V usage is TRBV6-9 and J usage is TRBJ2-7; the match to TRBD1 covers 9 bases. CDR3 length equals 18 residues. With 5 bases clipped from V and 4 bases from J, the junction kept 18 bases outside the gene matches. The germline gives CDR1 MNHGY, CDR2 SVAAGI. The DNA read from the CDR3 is TGTGCCAGCAGTGCACCCGGGACAGGGAGACACGAGGTGTACGAG. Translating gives CASSAPGTGRHEVYE. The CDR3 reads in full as CASSAPGTGRHEVYEQYF.

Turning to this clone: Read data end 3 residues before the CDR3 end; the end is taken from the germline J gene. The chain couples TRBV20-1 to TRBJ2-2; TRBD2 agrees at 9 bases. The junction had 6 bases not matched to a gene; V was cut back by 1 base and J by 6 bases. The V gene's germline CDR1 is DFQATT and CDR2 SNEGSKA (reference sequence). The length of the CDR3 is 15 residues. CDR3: CSARGLAGRSGELFF. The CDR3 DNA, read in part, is TGCAGTGCTAGAGGGCTAGCGGGAAGGTCCGGGGAG.

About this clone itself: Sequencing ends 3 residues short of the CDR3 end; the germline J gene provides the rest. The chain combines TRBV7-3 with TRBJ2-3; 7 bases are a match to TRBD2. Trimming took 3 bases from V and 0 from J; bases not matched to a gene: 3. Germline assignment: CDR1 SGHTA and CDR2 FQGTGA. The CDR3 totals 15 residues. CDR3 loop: CASSFLTSSTDTQYF. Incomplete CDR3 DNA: TGTGCCAGCAGCTTTCTGACTAGCAGCACAGATACG.

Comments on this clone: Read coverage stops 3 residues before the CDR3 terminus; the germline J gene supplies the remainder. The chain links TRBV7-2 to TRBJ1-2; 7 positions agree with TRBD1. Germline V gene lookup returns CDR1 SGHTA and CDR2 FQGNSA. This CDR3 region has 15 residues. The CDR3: CASRPDRAGAYDYTF. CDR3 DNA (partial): TGTGCCAGCAGGCCCGACAGGGCTGGAGCCTACGAC.

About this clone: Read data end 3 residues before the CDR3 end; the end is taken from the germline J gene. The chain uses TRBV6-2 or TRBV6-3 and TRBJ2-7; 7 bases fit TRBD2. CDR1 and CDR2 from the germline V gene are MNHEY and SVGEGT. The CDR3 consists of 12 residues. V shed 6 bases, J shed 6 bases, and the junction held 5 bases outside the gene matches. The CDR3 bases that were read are TGTGCCAGCAGCTTGCGGGAGAGCGAG. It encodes CASSLRESE. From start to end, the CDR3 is CASSLRESEQYF.

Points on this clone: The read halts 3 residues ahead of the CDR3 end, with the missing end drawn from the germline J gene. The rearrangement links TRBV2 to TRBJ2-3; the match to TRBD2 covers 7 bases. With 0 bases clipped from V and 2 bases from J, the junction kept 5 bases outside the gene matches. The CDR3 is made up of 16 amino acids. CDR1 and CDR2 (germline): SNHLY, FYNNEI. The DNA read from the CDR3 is TGTGCCAGCAGTGAAGCGCGTCTAGCGGACACAGATACG. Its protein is CASSEARLADTDT. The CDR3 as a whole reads CASSEARLADTDTQYF.

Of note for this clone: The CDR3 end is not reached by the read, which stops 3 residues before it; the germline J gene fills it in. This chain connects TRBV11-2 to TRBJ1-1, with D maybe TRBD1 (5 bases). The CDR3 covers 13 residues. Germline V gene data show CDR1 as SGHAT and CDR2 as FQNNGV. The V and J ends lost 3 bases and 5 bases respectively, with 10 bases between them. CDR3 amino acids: CASSLEGKTEAFF. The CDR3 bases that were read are TGTGCCAGCAGCTTGGAGGGGAAGACTGAA.

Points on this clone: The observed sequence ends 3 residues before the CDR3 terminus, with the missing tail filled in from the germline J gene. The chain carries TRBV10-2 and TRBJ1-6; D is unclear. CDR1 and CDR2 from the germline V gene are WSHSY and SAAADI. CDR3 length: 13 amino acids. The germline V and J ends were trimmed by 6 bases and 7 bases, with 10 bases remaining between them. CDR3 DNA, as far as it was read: TGCGCCAGCAGGCCCGGAGGGAATTCACCC. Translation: CASRPGGNSP. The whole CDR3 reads CASRPGGNSPLHF.

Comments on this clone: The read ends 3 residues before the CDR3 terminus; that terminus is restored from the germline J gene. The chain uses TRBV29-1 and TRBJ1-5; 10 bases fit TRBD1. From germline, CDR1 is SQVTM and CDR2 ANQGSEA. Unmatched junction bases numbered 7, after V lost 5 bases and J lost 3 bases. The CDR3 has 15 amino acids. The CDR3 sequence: CSVITGTGANQPQHF. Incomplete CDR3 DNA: TGCAGCGTTATCACCGGGACAGGGGCCAATCAGCCC.

This CDR3 reads CSARDLGQQNEKLFF. The CDR3 DNA, read in part, is TGCAGTGCTAGAGATCTTGGGCAACAGAATGAAAAA. The J gene is TRBJ1-4, the V gene TRBV20-1, with D hard to call. Sequencing ends 3 residues short of the CDR3 end; the germline J gene provides the rest. CDR1 DFQATT and CDR2 SNEGSKA come from the germline V gene (reference sequence). The CDR3 is made up of 15 amino acids. Trimming removed 0 bases from V and 5 bases from J, with 13 bases in between.

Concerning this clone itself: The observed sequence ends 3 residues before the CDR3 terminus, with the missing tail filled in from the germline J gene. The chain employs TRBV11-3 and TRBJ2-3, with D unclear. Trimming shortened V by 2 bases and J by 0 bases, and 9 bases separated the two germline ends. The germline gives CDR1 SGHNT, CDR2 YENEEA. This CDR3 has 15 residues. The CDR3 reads CASSLCPTSTDTQYF. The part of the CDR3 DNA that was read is TGTGCCAGCAGCTTATGTCCGACTAGCACAGATACG.

CDR3 region: CAWSPNGRGRVYSTDTYTF. CDR3 DNA (partial): TGTGCCTGGAGTCCCAATGGTCGCGGGAGGGTTTATAGCACAGATACC. The J gene is TRBJ1-2, the V gene TRBV30, with D uncertain. Read sequence stops 3 residues before the CDR3 end, and the germline J gene provides the missing end. Looked up from germline, CDR1 is GTSNPN and CDR2 is SVGIG (reference sequence). This CDR3 comprises 19 residues.